This TCR beta chain appears in the sequencing data of a study of cytomegalovirus exposure and HLA in healthy donors. General study points: Reportedly, fewer N-insertions than the approximately 690-donor mean appeared in an Asian-associated ancestry cluster in a later analysis. Analysis was performed later, and it showed HLA-associated TCR beta chains to be more clonally expanded than equally common others.

The PCR was carried out with 60 Vbeta primers and 13 Jbeta primers. The assay was immunoSEQ multiplex PCR, and TCRdb's table has in-frame clones only and misses some. Its table lists some 110,000 clones. For this clone: Its matching antigen is unknown.

The CDR3 has 13 residues. Germline assignment: CDR1 SEHNR and CDR2 FQNEAQ (reference sequence). V was shortened by 5 bases and J by 3 bases, with 10 bases between the two germline ends. Sequencing used PBMCs. This sequence originates from a man aged 30 to 45 in good health and CMV-seronegative. The V call is TRBV7-9, the J call TRBJ2-5; D unclear. CDR3 residues: CASSLNPEETQYF. CDR3 nucleotides: TGTGCCAGCAGCCTTAATCCCGAAGAGACCCAGTACTTC.